This note documents a single T cell receptor beta chain sequence. Antigen specificity is unknown. There are 16 residues in the CDR3. The ends lost 3 bases at V and 0 bases at J; junction bases unmatched: 1. The germline V gene encodes CDR1 LGHNT and CDR2 FRNRAP. This record belongs to a study of shared clonotypes between healthy human individuals. Whole-study findings and limits: An expected dependence of interdonor clonotype sharing on sequencing depth was noted.

The deep-level immunoSEQ assay was used. Libraries were prepared by immunoSEQ multiplex PCR; TCRdb keeps only in-frame clonotypes and omits some of them. The sample includes approximately 500,000 clones, 90% to 97% of them seen just once. This chain joins TRBV12-5 and TRBJ2-1, with 11 bases that match TRBD2. The clonotype was recovered from a woman in her 30s in good health. Sequenced sample: naive CD4+ T cells sorted from blood. Subset described: CD45RA+ positively selected. The CDR3 bases are TGTGCTAGTGGTTTTACTAGCGGGAGCTCCTACAATGAGCAGTTCTTC. Amino acid sequence: CASGFTSGSSYNEQFF. The complete variable domain, with remaining parts taken from reference TRBV12-5 and TRBJ2-1, reads DARVTQTPRHKVTEMGQEVTMRCQPILGHNTVFWYRQTMMQGLELLAYFRNRAPLDDSGMPKDRFSAEMPDATLATLKIQPSEPRDSAVYFCASGFTSGSSYNEQFFGPGTRLTVL.